Listed below are T cell receptor beta chains from one sample, sequenced in a study of blood T cell dynamics during melanoma immunotherapy. Profiling relied on immunoSEQ multiplex PCR, and the TCRdb table lists in-frame clones only, not all of them. The sample holds 9,000 to 13,000 clones; about four fifths are singletons and the top ten take about a fifth. The sequencing here drew on blood, taken from a patient treated with checkpoint blockade. The receptors originated from a human donor with melanoma. CDR3s include the opening cysteine and the closing phenylalanine or tryptophan. The D gene is left open where the match is weak. Size is omitted from some rows. Given values are once, few, many or a class for expanded clones.

size: NA
D: NA
J: TRBJ1-2
V: TRBV6-1
DNA: TGTGCCAGCAGTGTCTCCGGGCGAGATGGCTACACCTTC
CDR3: CASSVSGRDGYTF

size: NA
D: NA
J: TRBJ2-5
V: TRBV14
DNA: TGTGCCAGCAGCCAAAAAGAGACCCAGTACTTC
CDR3: CASSQKETQYF

size: NA
D: NA
J: TRBJ2-7
V: TRBV25-1
DNA: TGTGCCAGCAGTGGTTCTAATCTAGAGTACGAGCAGTACTTC
CDR3: CASSGSNLEYEQYF

size: once
D: NA
J: TRBJ2-1
V: TRBV21-1
DNA: TGTGCCAGCAGCAAAAGGCTAGCGGGAGGGCCGGGAAGTGAGCAGTTCTTC
CDR3: CASSKRLAGGPGSEQFF

size: once
D: NA
J: TRBJ2-5
V: TRBV14
DNA: TGTGCCAGCAGCCGAGGGACACCACGCCGCGCGATCCAAGAGACCCAGTACTTC
CDR3: CASSRGTPRRAIQETQYF

size: NA
D: NA
J: TRBJ2-2
V: TRBV11-2
DNA: TGTGCCAGCAGCTTAGGACTTACGGCCGGGGAGCTGTTTTTT
CDR3: CASSLGLTAGELFF

size: few
D: NA
J: TRBJ2-6
V: TRBV5-6
DNA: TGTGCCAGCAGCTGGGGGTCAGGGCCCCCCTCTGGGGCCAACGTCCTGACTTTC
CDR3: CASSWGSGPPSGANVLTF

size: NA
D: TRBD2
J: TRBJ2-7
V: TRBV2
DNA: TGTGCCAGCAGCCTTACTAGCGGGAGTGGCTACGAGCAGTACTTC
CDR3: CASSLTSGSGYEQYF

size: NA
D: NA
J: TRBJ2-3
V: TRBV4-3
DNA: TGCGCCAGCAGCCTCGCGTCCACAGATACGCAGTATTTT
CDR3: CASSLASTDTQYF

size: NA
D: NA
J: TRBJ2-7
V: TRBV28
DNA: TGTGCCAGCAGTGACCCGTACAGGGTATTACGATCCTACGAGCAGTACTTC
CDR3: CASSDPYRVLRSYEQYF

size: NA
D: TRBD2
J: TRBJ2-5
V: TRBV28
DNA: TGTGCCAGCAGCTTTGCGGGCGGGGGGGCAGAGACCCAGTACTTC
CDR3: CASSFAGGGAETQYF

size: once
D: NA
J: TRBJ2-3
V: TRBV5-8
DNA: TGTGCCAGCAGCCATACCGGGGTAGATACGCAGTATTTT
CDR3: CASSHTGVDTQYF

size: few
D: TRBD2
J: TRBJ2-4
V: TRBV5-1
DNA: TGCGCCAGCAGCTTGGAGGCTAGCGGGTGGGAAAACATTCAGTACTTC
CDR3: CASSLEASGWENIQYF

size: NA
D: NA
J: TRBJ1-2
V: TRBV4-1
DNA: TGCGCCAGCAGCCAAGACTTCCCCGGGACGGCCGGCTACACCTTC
CDR3: CASSQDFPGTAGYTF

size: NA
D: NA
J: TRBJ2-7
V: TRBV7-2
DNA: TGTGCCAGCAGCTTAGCGGTGGTGGGGTCCTACGAGCAGTACTTC
CDR3: CASSLAVVGSYEQYF

size: NA
D: TRBD2
J: TRBJ2-1
V: TRBV7-9
DNA: TGTGCCAGCAGCTTCGAGCGGGAGGGCCCTCATGAGCAGTTCTTC
CDR3: CASSFEREGPHEQFF

size: NA
D: NA
J: TRBJ1-1
V: TRBV6-1
DNA: TGTGCCAGCAGTGAACCGGGGGCGAGTAACACTGAAGCTTTCTTT
CDR3: CASSEPGASNTEAFF

size: NA
D: NA
J: TRBJ1-2
V: TRBV6-5
DNA: TGTGCCAGCAGTTACTCCGGCAGGAACTATGGCTACACCTTC
CDR3: CASSYSGRNYGYTF

size: NA
D: NA
J: TRBJ1-3
V: TRBV19
DNA: TGTGCCAGTAGTTTCGGACGGTTCTCTGGAAACACCATATATTTT
CDR3: CASSFGRFSGNTIYF

size: NA
D: NA
J: TRBJ2-6
V: TRBV5-6
DNA: TGTGCCAGCAGCTTGGGGGGGCCAGGCTCCCTCTCTGGGGCCAACGTCCTGACTTTC
CDR3: CASSLGGPGSLSGANVLTF

size: NA
D: TRBD2
J: TRBJ2-7
V: TRBV7-9
DNA: TGTGCCAGCAGCATGACTAGCGGGAGTTTCTACGAGCAGTACTTC
CDR3: CASSMTSGSFYEQYF

size: NA
D: NA
J: TRBJ1-1
V: TRBV4-2
DNA: TGTGCCAGCAGCTTGGAGGTGCGGGGGGACACTGAAGCTTTCTTT
CDR3: CASSLEVRGDTEAFF

size: NA
D: NA
J: TRBJ1-2
V: TRBV30
DNA: TGTGCCTGGAGTGCCGGGAACTATGGCTACACCTTC
CDR3: CAWSAGNYGYTF

size: NA
D: TRBD1
J: TRBJ1-6
V: TRBV18
DNA: TGTGCCAGCTCAACACAGGGGGCGTTTGGTAATTCACCCCTCCACTTT
CDR3: CASSTQGAFGNSPLHF

size: NA
D: NA
J: TRBJ2-3
V: TRBV5-1
DNA: TGCGCCAGCAGCTTTAATGAGGATACGCAGTATTTT
CDR3: CASSFNEDTQYF

size: NA
D: NA
J: TRBJ2-2
V: TRBV19
DNA: TGTGCCATTGAGGGGATCACCGGGGAGCTGTTTTTT
CDR3: CAIEGITGELFF

size: NA
D: TRBD2
J: TRBJ2-2
V: TRBV4-2
DNA: TGTGCCAGCAGCCCTGGACTAGCTCCAGGCGGGGGCGGGGAGCTGTTTTTT
CDR3: CASSPGLAPGGGGELFF

size: once
D: NA
J: TRBJ1-4
V: TRBV4-3
DNA: TGCGCCAGCAGCCAAGAGGGAAGGGGAGGTGAAAAACTGTTTTTT
CDR3: CASSQEGRGGEKLFF

size: once
D: NA
J: TRBJ2-7
V: TRBV27
DNA: TGTGCCAGCAGTTTAGGCGGGACCTACGAGCAGTACTTC
CDR3: CASSLGGTYEQYF

size: NA
D: TRBD2
J: TRBJ2-7
V: TRBV18
DNA: TGTGCCAGCTCACCAGGCGGGAGTGGGTTCTACGAGCAGTACTTC
CDR3: CASSPGGSGFYEQYF

size: once
D: NA
J: TRBJ1-1
V: TRBV10-1
DNA: TGCGCCAGCAGTTCCAACCGGGCCAGCGATAAGAACACTGAAGCTTTCTTT
CDR3: CASSSNRASDKNTEAFF

size: NA
D: NA
J: TRBJ1-4
V: TRBV6-5
DNA: TGTGCCAGCAGCACCGGGACCGAAAAACTGTTTTTT
CDR3: CASSTGTEKLFF

size: NA
D: NA
J: TRBJ2-6
V: TRBV2
DNA: TGTGCCAGCAGGGTGTTCGCTGGGGCCAACGTCCTGACTTTC
CDR3: CASRVFAGANVLTF

size: NA
D: NA
J: TRBJ2-1
V: TRBV29-1
DNA: TGCAGCGTCCAGGACCCTGTGGGGGCCACTAACAATGAGCAGTTCTTC
CDR3: CSVQDPVGATNNEQFF

size: NA
D: NA
J: TRBJ1-6
V: TRBV19
DNA: TGTGCCAGTAGTAGGGAAAATTCACCCCTCCACTTT
CDR3: CASSRENSPLHF

size: NA
D: NA
J: TRBJ1-1
V: TRBV28
DNA: TGTGCCAGCAGTCCCCTGTCTAAGGGGGGCACTGAAGCTTTCTTT
CDR3: CASSPLSKGGTEAFF

size: NA
D: NA
J: TRBJ2-3
V: TRBV11-3
DNA: TGTGCCAGCAGCTTTGGGTCCGGGGAGGCAGATACGCAGTATTTT
CDR3: CASSFGSGEADTQYF

size: NA
D: NA
J: TRBJ1-5
V: TRBV6-5
DNA: TGTGCCAGCAGCTCCCGGGGGCTAGGCCAGCCCCAGCATTTT
CDR3: CASSSRGLGQPQHF

size: few
D: NA
J: TRBJ1-1
V: TRBV7-9
DNA: TGTGCCAGCAGGGACACTGAAGCTTTCTTT
CDR3: CASRDTEAFF

size: NA
D: TRBD2
J: TRBJ2-2
V: TRBV15
DNA: TGTGCCACCAGGGGGGGACTAGCGGGAGCAAACGGGGAGCTGTTTTTT
CDR3: CATRGGLAGANGELFF

size: NA
D: NA
J: TRBJ1-1
V: TRBV11-2
DNA: TGTGCCAGCAGCCCGGACAGCAACACTGAAGCTTTCTTT
CDR3: CASSPDSNTEAFF

size: few
D: TRBD1
J: TRBJ1-1
V: TRBV5-6
DNA: TGTGCCAGCAGCAGGCAGGCGGGACAGGGGGCCCGAGCTTTCTTT
CDR3: CASSRQAGQGARAFF

size: NA
D: NA
J: TRBJ2-3
V: TRBV4-1
DNA: TGCGCCAGCAGCCTGACAAATTCCGGGACAAACTCAGATACGCAGTATTTT
CDR3: CASSLTNSGTNSDTQYF

size: NA
D: TRBD2
J: TRBJ2-1
V: TRBV7-9
DNA: TGTGCCAGCAGCTTAGGAGCAGCGGGAGGGCCGGATGAGCAGTTCTTC
CDR3: CASSLGAAGGPDEQFF

size: NA
D: TRBD1
J: TRBJ1-3
V: TRBV19
DNA: TGTGCCAGTAGTATGTCAAAGGGGGCCTCTGGAAACACCATATATTTT
CDR3: CASSMSKGASGNTIYF

size: NA
D: NA
J: TRBJ2-5
V: TRBV6-5
DNA: TGTGCCACCAAGACGACAGGAAGACAAGAGACCCAGTACTTC
CDR3: CATKTTGRQETQYF

size: few
D: NA
J: TRBJ2-7
V: TRBV18
DNA: TGTGCCAGCTCACCTCCAATTGGGGACTCCTACGAGCAGTACTTC
CDR3: CASSPPIGDSYEQYF

size: few
D: TRBD1
J: TRBJ1-1
V: TRBV5-8
DNA: TGTGCCAGCAGCATAGGACAGGCCTACACTGAAGCTTTCTTT
CDR3: CASSIGQAYTEAFF

size: NA
D: NA
J: TRBJ2-3
V: TRBV6-6
DNA: TGTGCCAGCAGGCCCTCCACGCGGGGCCGCACAGATACGCAGTATTTT
CDR3: CASRPSTRGRTDTQYF

size: NA
D: NA
J: TRBJ2-5
V: TRBV9
DNA: TGTGCCAGCAGCGTAGGCCCCGTGGAGACCCAGTACTTC
CDR3: CASSVGPVETQYF

size: NA
D: NA
J: TRBJ1-2
V: TRBV5-6
DNA: TGTGCCAGCAGCTTGCGGGCAGGGGCTTCCTATGGCTACACCTTC
CDR3: CASSLRAGASYGYTF

size: once
D: TRBD1
J: TRBJ2-2
V: TRBV28
DNA: TGTGCCAGCAGTCCTTCTATACGGGACAGGGGTATTCCCGGGGAGCTGTTTTTT
CDR3: CASSPSIRDRGIPGELFF

size: NA
D: TRBD2
J: TRBJ2-3
V: TRBV9
DNA: TGTGCCAGCAGCGAGAGACTAGCGGGAGGGCCAGGTACGCAGTATTTT
CDR3: CASSERLAGGPGTQYF

size: NA
D: NA
J: TRBJ2-7
V: TRBV6-1
DNA: TGTGCCAGCAGGCGGGAACAGGGGATACACAGCGAGCAGTACTTC
CDR3: CASRREQGIHSEQYF

size: NA
D: TRBD2
J: TRBJ2-1
V: TRBV19
DNA: TGTGCCAGCCTAGCGGGAGTAGGGAATGAGCAGTTCTTC
CDR3: CASLAGVGNEQFF